This T cell receptor (beta chain) was found in a study of blood T cells in healthy people across ages. In the study overall: Template switching caught about one barcoded beta molecule for each two T cells.

Donation came from healthy Caucasian individuals in Russia who were aged about 6 to 100. The second PCR ran roughly 7 to 12 cycles with a sample-barcoded 5' primer and J-beta primers. TCRdb called the 5' RACE reads again in MiXCR, with one record for every CDR3 protein. The sample shows 800,000 to 1,000,000 distinct CDR3 sequences, 45% to 50% of them seen only once. The CDR3 consists of 16 residues. V gave up 5 bases and J gave up 2 bases; unmatched junction bases: 9. CDR1 is MNHEY, CDR2 SVGAGI, per germline. J is TRBJ2-3 and V is TRBV6-5; TRBD2 matches 8 bases. The sample consisted of blood. This clonotype originated in a man aged 25-45 years in good health. The CDR3 DNA follows: TGTGCCAGCAGTACTCGAGCGGGGGCGATCACAGATACGCAGTATTTT. Translation: CASSTRAGAITDTQYF.